Listed below are T cell receptor beta chains from one sample, sequenced in a study of T-cell memory formation after mild COVID-19. TCRdb recomputed calls from the 5' RACE reads with MiXCR, one row per CDR3 protein. The data hold approximately 440,000 distinct CDR3 sequences, with 20% observed a single time. Material for sequencing was PBMCs or a T cell subset sorted from them (not recorded which). All receptors come from an adult woman who had mild COVID-19 (a few samples of this study predate the infection). Cell type and time point are not known. CDR3s include the opening cysteine and the closing phenylalanine or tryptophan. The order of the fields is V gene, clone size, J gene, D gene, CDR3 DNA, CDR3 protein. D genes are given only for firm matches. Not all rows give a size; the values are once, few, many and, for expanded clones, a class.

v_call: TRBV6-2/TRBV6-3
clone_size: few
j_call: TRBJ2-7
d_call: TRBD2
cdr3_nt: TGTGCCAGCAGTTCGCCGGGGGGCGAGCAGTACTTC
cdr3_aa: CASSSPGGEQYF

v_call: TRBV4-1
clone_size: few
j_call: TRBJ2-3
d_call: TRBD2
cdr3_nt: TGCGCCAGCAGCCTCACCGCCCTAGTGGGGGGGAGATCGGATACGCAGTATTTT
cdr3_aa: CASSLTALVGGRSDTQYF

v_call: TRBV12-3/TRBV12-4
clone_size: .
j_call: TRBJ1-2
d_call: .
cdr3_nt: TGTGCCAGCAGTTTGATTCCGGGCAGAGGCTACACCTTC
cdr3_aa: CASSLIPGRGYTF

v_call: TRBV15
clone_size: .
j_call: TRBJ1-2
d_call: .
cdr3_nt: TGTGCCACCAGCAGAACGGACACCCTGGACCTCTATGGCTACACCTTC
cdr3_aa: CATSRTDTLDLYGYTF

v_call: TRBV9
clone_size: .
j_call: TRBJ2-3
d_call: .
cdr3_nt: TGTGCCAGCAGCGACACAGGGACAGATACGCAGTATTTT
cdr3_aa: CASSDTGTDTQYF

v_call: TRBV12-3/TRBV12-4
clone_size: .
j_call: TRBJ2-3
d_call: .
cdr3_nt: TGTGCCAGCAGGGGAGTCCTCACAGATACGCAGTATTTT
cdr3_aa: CASRGVLTDTQYF

v_call: TRBV6-6
clone_size: .
j_call: TRBJ1-6
d_call: .
cdr3_nt: TGTGCCAGCAGTTACGATTGGGGTTCCTATAATTCACCCCTCCACTTT
cdr3_aa: CASSYDWGSYNSPLHF

v_call: TRBV18
clone_size: .
j_call: TRBJ2-1
d_call: TRBD2
cdr3_nt: TGTGCCAGCTCACCAGGAGGACTAGCGGGGACCTTC
cdr3_aa: CASSPGGLAGTF

v_call: TRBV29-1
clone_size: few
j_call: TRBJ1-1
d_call: .
cdr3_nt: TGCAGCGTTGTCAAGGGCCCCAGTTCGGCGGGTGAAGCTTTCTTT
cdr3_aa: CSVVKGPSSAGEAFF

v_call: TRBV6-2/TRBV6-3
clone_size: .
j_call: TRBJ2-1
d_call: TRBD1
cdr3_nt: TGTGCCAGCAGTAGTAACCGGGACAGCAGGCATGAGCAGTTCTTC
cdr3_aa: CASSSNRDSRHEQFF

v_call: TRBV7-8
clone_size: few
j_call: TRBJ2-7
d_call: TRBD2
cdr3_nt: TGTGCCAGCAGCTCCGAGGGGACTAGCGGCGCCTACGAGCAGTACTTC
cdr3_aa: CASSSEGTSGAYEQYF

v_call: TRBV7-9
clone_size: few
j_call: TRBJ1-1
d_call: .
cdr3_nt: TGTGCCAGCAGCTTAGCGGCCGCGGCCACTGAAGCTTTCTTT
cdr3_aa: CASSLAAAATEAFF

v_call: TRBV28
clone_size: .
j_call: TRBJ2-5
d_call: TRBD1
cdr3_nt: TGTGCCAGCAGTTTGTTACTACACCGGGACAGGGTATTGCGGACCCAGTACTTC
cdr3_aa: CASSLLLHRDRVLRTQYF

v_call: TRBV20-1
clone_size: few
j_call: TRBJ2-7
d_call: .
cdr3_nt: TGCAGTGCCAGGGGAAGGGGCACCTACGAGCAGTACTTC
cdr3_aa: CSARGRGTYEQYF

v_call: TRBV25-1
clone_size: many
j_call: TRBJ2-4
d_call: .
cdr3_nt: TGTGCCAGCAGTGACCTCGGGCATCGGGCTGAAAACATTCAGTACTTC
cdr3_aa: CASSDLGHRAENIQYF

v_call: TRBV5-1
clone_size: .
j_call: TRBJ2-5
d_call: .
cdr3_nt: TGCGCCAGCAGCGACCCATCCAGTTCCCCGTACCAAGAGACCCAGTACTTC
cdr3_aa: CASSDPSSSPYQETQYF

v_call: TRBV5-1
clone_size: .
j_call: TRBJ2-7
d_call: TRBD1
cdr3_nt: TGCGCCAGCAGCTCCCGGGACAGTGTGTACGAGCAGTACTTC
cdr3_aa: CASSSRDSVYEQYF

v_call: TRBV5-1
clone_size: few
j_call: TRBJ2-3
d_call: .
cdr3_nt: TGCGCCAGCAGCTTCATACCGACCGGAACCACAGATACGCAGTATTTT
cdr3_aa: CASSFIPTGTTDTQYF

v_call: TRBV24-1
clone_size: .
j_call: TRBJ2-2
d_call: TRBD1
cdr3_nt: TGTGCCACCAGTGAGCCGGGACAGGGGAAAAACGGGGAGCTGTTTTTT
cdr3_aa: CATSEPGQGKNGELFF

v_call: TRBV3-1
clone_size: .
j_call: TRBJ2-5
d_call: .
cdr3_nt: TGTGCCAGCAGCCAAGCCCGGACAGTGGACTTC
cdr3_aa: CASSQARTVDF

v_call: TRBV13
clone_size: few
j_call: TRBJ1-2
d_call: .
cdr3_nt: TGTGCCAGCAGCCGTAGTAACTATGGCTACACCTTC
cdr3_aa: CASSRSNYGYTF

v_call: TRBV27
clone_size: few
j_call: TRBJ2-3
d_call: TRBD2
cdr3_nt: TGTGCCAGCATGGGAATAGCGGGAGGGCCGCGCACAGATACGCAGTATTTT
cdr3_aa: CASMGIAGGPRTDTQYF

v_call: TRBV25-1
clone_size: .
j_call: TRBJ2-5
d_call: TRBD2
cdr3_nt: TGTGCCAGCAGTGAGGCCGGGGGGGCCCAGAGGGCCCAGTACTTC
cdr3_aa: CASSEAGGAQRAQYF

v_call: TRBV20-1
clone_size: .
j_call: TRBJ1-1
d_call: .
cdr3_nt: TGCAGTGCTACCTGGGAGGGGAGGGACACTGAAGCTTTCTTT
cdr3_aa: CSATWEGRDTEAFF

v_call: TRBV12-3/TRBV12-4
clone_size: few
j_call: TRBJ1-5
d_call: TRBD1
cdr3_nt: TGTGCCAGCAGTTCCACCAGGACAGGGGTTGGGCAGCCCCAGCATTTT
cdr3_aa: CASSSTRTGVGQPQHF

v_call: TRBV6-5
clone_size: .
j_call: TRBJ2-1
d_call: .
cdr3_nt: TGTGCCAGCAGTTCGGGGCAGAACAATGAGCAGTTCTTC
cdr3_aa: CASSSGQNNEQFF

v_call: TRBV3-1
clone_size: .
j_call: TRBJ1-1
d_call: .
cdr3_nt: TGTGCCAGCAGCCGAAGACAGGCCCTTGAAGCTTTCTTT
cdr3_aa: CASSRRQALEAFF

v_call: TRBV12-3/TRBV12-4
clone_size: .
j_call: TRBJ2-5
d_call: TRBD1
cdr3_nt: TGTGCCAGCAGACCCCAGGACAGGGGGCAAGAGACCCAGTACTTC
cdr3_aa: CASRPQDRGQETQYF

v_call: TRBV29-1
clone_size: few
j_call: TRBJ2-2
d_call: TRBD2
cdr3_nt: TGCAGCGCCGAACTAGCGGGAGCCGGGGAGCTGTTTTTT
cdr3_aa: CSAELAGAGELFF

v_call: TRBV20-1
clone_size: few
j_call: TRBJ1-1
d_call: .
cdr3_nt: TGCAGTGCTAGCCCCAGGAACACTGAAGCTTTCTTT
cdr3_aa: CSASPRNTEAFF

v_call: TRBV5-6
clone_size: few
j_call: TRBJ2-1
d_call: TRBD2
cdr3_nt: TGTGCCAGCAGCAACACTAGCGGGGGGTACAATGAGCAGTTCTTC
cdr3_aa: CASSNTSGGYNEQFF

v_call: TRBV4-2
clone_size: .
j_call: TRBJ1-4
d_call: .
cdr3_nt: TGTGCCAGCAGCCAATCGGGGTGGGGTGAAAAACTGTTTTTT
cdr3_aa: CASSQSGWGEKLFF

v_call: TRBV20-1
clone_size: .
j_call: TRBJ2-1
d_call: TRBD2
cdr3_nt: TGCAGTGCTAGACGTAATAGCGGGGACTCCTACAATGAGCAGTTCTTC
cdr3_aa: CSARRNSGDSYNEQFF

v_call: TRBV15
clone_size: .
j_call: TRBJ2-2
d_call: TRBD2
cdr3_nt: TGTGCCACCAGCAGAGAAAGGAAAACTAGCGGGGGTGGGGAGCTGTTTTTT
cdr3_aa: CATSRERKTSGGGELFF

v_call: TRBV24-1
clone_size: many
j_call: TRBJ2-1
d_call: .
cdr3_nt: TGTGCCACCGGGAGTAGCGACTACAATGAGCAGTTCTTC
cdr3_aa: CATGSSDYNEQFF

v_call: TRBV7-9
clone_size: .
j_call: TRBJ1-1
d_call: TRBD1
cdr3_nt: TGTGCCAGCAGCACAGTCCCGGGACAGGCCCCAATGACTGAAGCTTTCTTT
cdr3_aa: CASSTVPGQAPMTEAFF

v_call: TRBV20-1
clone_size: .
j_call: TRBJ2-7
d_call: .
cdr3_nt: TGCAGTGCTAGAGAGCGGAGGGTGGGCCACGAGCAGTACTTC
cdr3_aa: CSARERRVGHEQYF

v_call: TRBV7-6
clone_size: .
j_call: TRBJ1-4
d_call: TRBD1
cdr3_nt: TGTGCCAGCAGCTCCCGGGACAGGGGGCAGGAACTGTTTTTT
cdr3_aa: CASSSRDRGQELFF

v_call: TRBV6-5
clone_size: .
j_call: TRBJ1-1
d_call: .
cdr3_nt: TGTGCCAGCTCAGGGACAAGTAAATTGAACACTGAAGCTTTCTTT
cdr3_aa: CASSGTSKLNTEAFF

v_call: TRBV5-1
clone_size: few
j_call: TRBJ2-7
d_call: .
cdr3_nt: TGCGCCAGCAGCTTGGGTACGGAGGCATACGAGCAGTACTTC
cdr3_aa: CASSLGTEAYEQYF

v_call: TRBV6-2/TRBV6-3
clone_size: many
j_call: TRBJ2-1
d_call: .
cdr3_nt: TGTGCCAGCAGTCGCGTAGGACTGAGCTCCTACAATGAGCAGTTCTTC
cdr3_aa: CASSRVGLSSYNEQFF

v_call: TRBV27
clone_size: few
j_call: TRBJ1-6
d_call: .
cdr3_nt: TGTGCCAGCAGTTTCGGCGTGCGCTCCTATAATTCACCCCTCCACTTT
cdr3_aa: CASSFGVRSYNSPLHF